This T cell receptor (beta chain) derives from a study of cytomegalovirus exposure and HLA in healthy donors. PCR employed 60 Vbeta and 13 Jbeta primers. Original methodology: Later work found 80 million or so unique TCR beta chains, with about 10 million shared. The table came from immunoSEQ multiplex PCR; TCRdb's copy has only in-frame clones and leaves some out. V and J calls and clone size follow that table, whereas D and trimming were derived from the DNA. Of roughly 240,000 clones detected, about 85% appear once; the ten largest clones hold around 0.23%. V lost 6 bases, J lost 9 bases, and 11 bases lay in between. The CDR3 sequence is 11 residues long. Germline V lookup: CDR1 MNHEY, CDR2 SMNVEV (reference sequence). Of note for this clone: Its antigen is not known.

General study results and limits: Association with HLA alleles at 0.05 false discovery rate was found for around 17,000 TCR beta sequences in a later analysis.

This rearrangement joins TRBV27 to TRBJ1-1, with D unresolved. Source material: PBMCs. This TCR was sampled from a girl aged 2-9 years in good health and CMV-seronegative. The CDR3 DNA is TGTGCCAGCAGCCGAGGGTGGCAAGCTTTCTTT. Amino acid sequence: CASSRGWQAFF.